This T cell receptor beta chain was retrieved from a study of PD-L1 blockade in urothelial cancer. The time point denotes: peripheral blood 6 weeks after treatment start. CDR1 and CDR2 from the germline V gene are LNHNV and YYDKDF (reference sequence). V gave up 0 bases and J gave up 7 bases; unmatched junction bases: 9. CDR3 size: 16 residues. Libraries were prepared by immunoSEQ multiplex PCR; TCRdb keeps only in-frame clonotypes and omits some of them. The sample includes around 48,000 clones, around 85% seen only once; the top ten take about 9.4%. Material: PBMCs, obtained around atezolizumab (anti-PD-L1) treatment. The rearrangement uses TRBV15 and TRBJ1-2; TRBD1 matches at 9 bases. This TCR was sampled from a man in his sixties with urothelial cancer. CDR3 region: CATSRDLSGQGGGYTF. The CDR3 region has the DNA TGTGCCACCAGCAGAGATCTATCGGGACAGGGTGGTGGCTACACCTTC.